The rows below give T cell receptor beta chains drawn from one sample of a study of T cell repertoires in cytomegalovirus infection. TCRdb re-called the reads with MiXCR, one entry per CDR3 protein. The data contain some 600,000 distinct CDR3 sequences, less than 25% of them singletons. Sequencing was performed on CD8+ T cells from PBMCs. The receptors stem from a human donor in good health (CMV status not recorded). Some clones in this sample may be carry-over from other donors' samples. Each CDR3 is given with its conserved first and last residue. D genes are given only for firm matches. Clone sizes are given selectively: once, few, many, or a class where the clone is expanded.

.	few	TRBV7-3	TRBJ2-3	TGTGCCAGCCCAGGATACCACAGAGATACGCAGTATTTT	CASPGYHRDTQYF
.	many	TRBV7-6	TRBJ1-5	TGTGCCAGCAGCTCCCTTCGGGGGCAGGGGAATCAGCCCCAGCATTTT	CASSSLRGQGNQPQHF
.	.	TRBV12-3/TRBV12-4	TRBJ2-3	TGTGCCAGCAGTTTAGGGGCGGAGTACACAGATACGCAGTATTTT	CASSLGAEYTDTQYF
TRBD1	.	TRBV2	TRBJ2-4	TGTGCCATCGTTGGGGGACAGGGAAACATTCAGTACTTC	CAIVGGQGNIQYF
TRBD1	many	TRBV7-6	TRBJ2-2	TGTGCCAGCAGTATGGGACAGGGGGCTAACGGGGAGCTGTTTTTT	CASSMGQGANGELFF
.	.	TRBV7-3	TRBJ1-1	TGTGCCAGCTGGGGGAATCGGAACACTGAAGCTTTCTTT	CASWGNRNTEAFF
.	few	TRBV7-8	TRBJ1-2	TGTGCCAGCAGCTTAGAAAGGCAAGCTAACTATGGCTACACCTTC	CASSLERQANYGYTF
.	many	TRBV7-6	TRBJ2-7	TGTGCCAGCAGCTTAGAACCGCCCTACGAGCAGTACTTC	CASSLEPPYEQYF
TRBD1	.	TRBV28	TRBJ2-5	TGTGCCAGCAGTCCACGACAGGGGCACATAGAGACCCAGTACTTC	CASSPRQGHIETQYF
.	.	TRBV6-1	TRBJ1-1	TGTGCCAGCAGTGAAGCTACGTCCCACAGGGACTCTGAAGCTTTCTTT	CASSEATSHRDSEAFF
.	.	TRBV15	TRBJ1-5	TGTGCCACCACCTCAGGGACGGCTAGCAATCAGCCCCAGCATTTT	CATTSGTASNQPQHF
.	.	TRBV6-2/TRBV6-3	TRBJ2-5	TGTGCCAGCAGTCCATTCGGGGTGGGAGAGACCCAGTACTTC	CASSPFGVGETQYF
.	few	TRBV6-2/TRBV6-3	TRBJ2-3	TGTGCCAGCAGTTACAGCCGGGGCGCAGATACGCAGTATTTT	CASSYSRGADTQYF
.	.	TRBV7-2	TRBJ1-1	TGTGCCAGCAGCCGGACAGATTTGAACACTGAAGCTTTCTTT	CASSRTDLNTEAFF
TRBD2	.	TRBV7-2	TRBJ2-3	TGTGCCAGCAGTTCTAGCGGGGGACCCACAGATACGCAGTATTTT	CASSSSGGPTDTQYF
.	few	TRBV10-3	TRBJ1-2	TGTGCCATCAGGTATTGGGTATCAGACGCCTATGGCTACACCTTC	CAIRYWVSDAYGYTF
TRBD1	.	TRBV7-3	TRBJ1-5	TGTGCCAGCAGCAAGGGGGCCCCCCCACGTCAGCCCCAGCATTTT	CASSKGAPPRQPQHF
.	.	TRBV29-1	TRBJ1-1	TGCAGCGCCCCGAGCGGGTGGAACACTGAAGCTTTCTTT	CSAPSGWNTEAFF
TRBD2	.	TRBV27	TRBJ2-5	TGTGCCAGCAGCCTTACAACTAGCGGTGAGACCCAGTACTTC	CASSLTTSGETQYF
TRBD2	.	TRBV7-9	TRBJ2-3	TGTGCCAGCAGCCGGGGACTAGCGGGGGACCGACCCTACCGAGATACGCAGTATTTT	CASSRGLAGDRPYRDTQYF
.	many	TRBV7-6	TRBJ2-1	TGTGCCAGCAGCTTGAGGGCCTCCCCCTACAATGAGCAGTTCTTC	CASSLRASPYNEQFF
TRBD2	.	TRBV20-1	TRBJ2-4	TGCAGTGCTAGTCCGTCTAGCGGGGGGCACTTAGTAGCCAAAAACATTCAGTACTTC	CSASPSSGGHLVAKNIQYF
TRBD1	.	TRBV7-9	TRBJ1-1	TGTGCCAGCGGACAGGGCTTGAACACTGAAGCTTTCTTT	CASGQGLNTEAFF
.	many	TRBV12-3/TRBV12-4	TRBJ1-1	TGTGCCAGCAGTTTCTTGGACAGAAGCACTGAAGCTTTCTTT	CASSFLDRSTEAFF
TRBD1	.	TRBV28	TRBJ1-2	TGTGCCAGCAGCCCCACAGGGGAAGGCTACACCTTC	CASSPTGEGYTF
.	few	TRBV23-1	TRBJ1-2	TGCGCCAGCAGTCAATCAGGGGGGGCGGATAATGGCTACACCTTC	CASSQSGGADNGYTF
.	.	TRBV6-2/TRBV6-3	TRBJ2-3	TGTGCCAGCACTGACGGGGGCTCCACAGATATGCAGTATTTT	CASTDGGSTDMQYF
.	many	TRBV6-5	TRBJ1-1	TGTGCCAGCAGTTCTGAGTTGGCCCTGAACACTGAAGCTTTCTTT	CASSSELALNTEAFF
.	few	TRBV27	TRBJ1-1	TGTGCCAGCAAGGGAAGGACAGCTGAAGCTTTCTTT	CASKGRTAEAFF
.	.	TRBV29-1	TRBJ2-3	TGCAGCGTTTCCGGTACCGGGGCGCAGTATTTT	CSVSGTGAQYF
.	few	TRBV23-1	TRBJ1-5	TGCGCCAGCAGCCTGAGGTGGCATGATGGCTCAATTAGCAATCAGCCCCAGCATTTT	CASSLRWHDGSISNQPQHF
.	many	TRBV14	TRBJ1-3	TGTGCCAGCAGCCAAGGTTCCAGGGCTGGAAACACCATATATTTT	CASSQGSRAGNTIYF
.	.	TRBV13	TRBJ1-3	TGTGCCAGCAGCTCCAGGGGCGGAGGAAACACCATATATTTT	CASSSRGGGNTIYF
TRBD1	.	TRBV3-1	TRBJ2-1	TGTGCCAGCAGCCCACTTGACAGGGGACAATACAATGAGCAGTTCTTC	CASSPLDRGQYNEQFF
.	few	TRBV20-1	TRBJ2-5	TGCAGTGCTATCAATTTGGGACAACCGTACCAAGAGACCCAGTACTTC	CSAINLGQPYQETQYF
TRBD1	many	TRBV7-6	TRBJ1-5	TGTGCCAGCAGCTTGTCAGGGGGCTATCAGCCCCAGCATTTT	CASSLSGGYQPQHF
TRBD2	many	TRBV28	TRBJ2-1	TGTGCCAGCAGCTTCCCGGGGGGTGAGCAGTTCTTC	CASSFPGGEQFF
.	many	TRBV28	TRBJ2-7	TGTGCCAGCAGTCCCCCGGCGGCAGGACATTCTTCCTACGAGCAGTACTTC	CASSPPAAGHSSYEQYF
.	many	TRBV7-8	TRBJ1-2	TGTGCCAGCAGCTTAGAAATGGGGGAAGCTAACTATGGCTACACCTTC	CASSLEMGEANYGYTF
TRBD1	many	TRBV11-2	TRBJ2-3	TGTGCCAGCAGCTCGGACAGGGGTGGAGATACGCAGTATTTT	CASSSDRGGDTQYF
TRBD2	few	TRBV2	TRBJ2-5	TGTGCCAGCAGGGGGACTAGCGGGGGACCTCAAGAGACCCAGTACTTC	CASRGTSGGPQETQYF
.	.	TRBV2	TRBJ1-1	TGTGCCGGTCGCTCCGGACTAGAGGCTTTCTTT	CAGRSGLEAFF
.	.	TRBV29-1	TRBJ2-5	TGCAGCTCGTCAGACCCCCTAGGGCAAGAGACCCAGTACTTC	CSSSDPLGQETQYF
.	many	TRBV7-8	TRBJ2-1	TGTGCCAGCAGCCTGGGGAGGACTACATTTGAGCAGTTCTTC	CASSLGRTTFEQFF
TRBD1	few	TRBV7-9	TRBJ2-7	TGTGCCAGCAGCAGTCCATCCATCGGACAGGGGCTGTACGAGCAGTACTTC	CASSSPSIGQGLYEQYF
TRBD1	few	TRBV27	TRBJ1-5	TGTGCCAGCAGTTCACAGGGGACCAATCAGCCCCAGCATTTT	CASSSQGTNQPQHF
TRBD2	few	TRBV6-4	TRBJ2-1	TGTGCCAGCAGGGAGCTAGCGGGGGTTTACAATGAGCAGTTCTTC	CASRELAGVYNEQFF
.	.	TRBV5-4	TRBJ2-1	TGTGCCAGCAGTCCCCCCCGGGGGGCCTTGTTTGAGCAGTTCTTC	CASSPPRGALFEQFF
.	.	TRBV7-9	TRBJ1-4	TGTGCCAGCAGCTTAGATTATTGGGACACCTCAACTAATGAAAAACTGTTTTTT	CASSLDYWDTSTNEKLFF
.	many	TRBV12-3/TRBV12-4	TRBJ1-1	TGTGCCAGCAGTTTAAAGCTCGGGGCCACTGAAGCTTTCTTT	CASSLKLGATEAFF
TRBD1	many	TRBV7-6	TRBJ1-1	TGTGCCAGCAGCACTCGGGACAGCCGGAACACTGAAGCTTTCTTT	CASSTRDSRNTEAFF
.	few	TRBV7-6	TRBJ1-4	TGTGCCAGCAGCGTCGACAGGCACCTTAATGAAAAACTGTTTTTT	CASSVDRHLNEKLFF